The 18 T cell receptor beta chains in this list originate from one sample, sequenced in a study of shared clonotypes between healthy human individuals. Sequencing used immunoSEQ multiplex PCR; TCRdb keeps in-frame clones, though not all of them. In the table there are over a million clones, roughly 80% of which are singletons. Sequencing input: memory CD4+ T cells sorted from blood. As for subset: CD45RA-negative fraction. The receptors stem from a man between 18 and 29 years old in good health.

J is TRBJ2-1 and V is TRBV10-3; D call uncertain. Germline assignment: CDR1 ENHRY and CDR2 SYGVKD. V lost 4 bases, J lost 5 bases, and 6 bases lay in between. This CDR3 contains 12 residues. CDR3 loop: CAISGGNNEQFF. The CDR3 region has the DNA TGTGCCATCAGTGGGGGTAACAATGAGCAGTTCTTC.

This clone was recorded only once. The chain links TRBV7-9 to TRBJ2-3; D may match TRBD1 or TRBD2 (5 bases each). This CDR3 comprises 15 residues. The V and J ends lost 5 bases and 5 bases respectively, with 17 bases between them. Germline CDR1 and CDR2: SEHNR and FQNEAQ (reference sequence). The CDR3 is CASSRTGAMVDTQYF. The CDR3 coding sequence is TGTGCCAGCAGCCGAACCGGGGCTATGGTAGATACGCAGTATTTT.

The CDR3 protein is CASRRTGDTEAFF. The CDR3 region has the DNA TGTGCCAGCAGGCGGACAGGGGACACTGAAGCTTTCTTT. The chain joins TRBV6-1 to TRBJ1-1, with 9 bases matching TRBD1. The germline V gene encodes CDR1 MNHNS and CDR2 SASEGT. There are 13 residues in the CDR3. J lost 3 bases, V lost 6 bases, and 2 bases had no gene match.

As regards this clone: The identical CDR3 is also encoded by other nucleotide sequences in the sample. The chain uses TRBV28 and TRBJ2-5, with a weak D call TRBD1 (6 bases). Trimming pared 3 bases from V and 5 bases from J, leaving 7 bases between. From germline, CDR1 is MDHEN and CDR2 SYDVKM. The CDR3 spans 12 residues. CDR3 nucleotides: TGTGCCAGCAGTTTTAGGGGGGAGACCCAGTACTTC. Translating it yields CASSFRGETQYF.

This clone was seen a single time. The V and J genes are TRBV4-3 and TRBJ2-7, with a weak D call TRBD2 (6 bases). Germline V gene data show CDR1 as LGHNA and CDR2 as YSLEER. The CDR3 is 13 amino acids. Trimming removed 3 bases from V and 3 bases from J, with 9 bases in between. This chain's CDR3 is CASSQGGGYEQYF. CDR3 sequence (DNA): TGCGCCAGCAGCCAGGGGGGTGGCTACGAGCAGTACTTC.

The chain couples TRBV6-6 to TRBJ1-5; 9 bases align to TRBD1. The CDR3 length is 14 residues. The V segment lost 10 bases and the J segment 3 bases; nucleotides outside the gene matches: 7. The germline V gene has CDR1 MNHNY and CDR2 SVGAGI (reference sequence). The CDR3 loop reads CATTTGGFNQPQHF. The CDR3, as DNA: TGTGCCACTACGACAGGGGGGTTCAATCAGCCCCAGCATTTT.

This clone appeared many times. The same CDR3 also results from other DNA sequences found in this sample. The chain is built from TRBV9 and TRBJ2-2; 10 nucleotides line up with TRBD1. The J segment lost 4 bases and the V segment lost 4 bases, leaving 4 bases of the junction unmatched. CDR1 and CDR2 from the germline V gene are SGDLS and YYNGEE. The CDR3 is 15 residues long. The CDR3 sequence is CASSSRTGGTGELFF. CDR3 DNA sequence: TGTGCCAGCAGCTCCCGGACAGGGGGCACCGGGGAGCTGTTTTTT.

This chain links TRBV4-1 with TRBJ2-3; 11 bases are shared with TRBD2. The CDR3 contains 16 residues. CDR1 MGHRA and CDR2 YSYEKL come from the germline V gene. The V and J ends lost 4 bases and 0 bases, in that order; junction bases with no gene match: 3. Here the CDR3 reads CASSPWTSGSTDTQYF. CDR3 nucleotide sequence: TGCGCCAGCAGCCCATGGACTAGCGGGAGCACAGATACGCAGTATTTT.

This chain connects TRBV30 to TRBJ1-6; 8 nucleotides match TRBD1. This CDR3 spans 14 amino acids. Trimming removed 5 bases from V and 7 bases from J; junction bases left unmatched: 7. CDR1 is GTSNPN and CDR2 is SVGIG in the germline V gene (reference sequence). The CDR3 DNA reads TGTGCCTGGGACAGACAGGGGTACAATTCACCCCTCCACTTT. This sequence encodes CAWDRQGYNSPLHF.

Regarding this clone: A read error may be the cause here, since a much bigger clone is one base away. The chain uses TRBV6-4 and TRBJ1-1; D not resolved. CDR3 length: 13 residues. Trimming removed 3 bases from V and 4 bases from J, with 9 bases in between. Germline loops: CDR1 MRHNA, CDR2 SNTAGT. CDR3 residues: CASSEAPATEAFF. CDR3 in DNA: TGTGCCAGCAGTGAAGCGCCAGCCACTGAAGCTTTCTTT.

V and J are TRBV2 and TRBJ1-2; D call uncertain. CDR3 length: 13 amino acids. V was trimmed by 2 bases and J by 3 bases, leaving 7 bases between them. CDR1 and CDR2 from the germline V gene are SNHLY and FYNNEI. CDR3 coding DNA: TGTGCCAGCAGTGAACGAGGTTACTATGGCTACACCTTC. This gives the protein CASSERGYYGYTF.

This clone was observed a few times. The chain has TRBV5-1 and TRBJ2-7; D is unclear. Trimming left V 4 bases short and J 7 bases short, with 12 bases between. The length of the CDR3 is 12 residues. Germline CDR1 SGHRS, CDR2 YFSETQ. The CDR3 spells CASSRNAEEQYF. CDR3 coding DNA: TGCGCCAGCAGCCGGAACGCGGAGGAGCAGTACTTC.

The chain employs TRBV6-5 and TRBJ2-1, with 12 nucleotides matching TRBD2. The CDR3 contains 15 residues. V was pared by 5 bases and J by 12 bases, with 11 bases of the junction left unmatched. The germline CDR1 and CDR2 sequences are MNHEY and SVGAGI. For the CDR3, the DNA is TGTGCCAGCAGTCCTGGACTAGCGGGGCCCCCGGGGCAGTTCTTC. Translating it yields CASSPGLAGPPGQFF.

This chain joins TRBV5-1 and TRBJ1-2, with 8 bases matching TRBD1. Germline V lookup: CDR1 SGHRS, CDR2 YFSETQ. The junction had 9 bases not matched to a gene; V was cut back by 3 bases and J by 5 bases. The CDR3 totals 15 residues. The CDR3 region is CASSSGTGGQYGYTF. The CDR3 nucleotides read TGCGCCAGCAGCTCGGGGACAGGCGGCCAATATGGCTACACCTTC.

The rearrangement links TRBV7-2 to TRBJ2-7; a weak D match, TRBD1 (5 bases). V was clipped by 4 bases and J by 6 bases, with 13 bases between them. In germline, CDR1 is SGHTA, CDR2 FQGNSA. The CDR3 has 13 amino acids. DNA of the CDR3: TGTGCCAGCAGCTCGACAGACGTTCGCGAGCAGTACTTC. Protein: CASSSTDVREQYF.

Comments on this clone: The same CDR3 can be traced to other DNA sequences in this sample. CDR3 amino acids: CASSLGGGGTDTQYF. CDR3 sequence (DNA): TGTGCCAGCAGCTTGGGGGGCGGGGGCACAGATACGCAGTATTTT. The chain combines TRBV11-2 with TRBJ2-3; the D call may be TRBD1 or TRBD2 (6 bases each). V dropped 3 bases and J dropped 1 base, with 11 bases sitting between them. The CDR3 totals 15 residues. CDR1 is SGHAT, CDR2 FQNNGV, per germline. The full variable domain, with the rest looked up from reference TRBV11-2 and TRBJ2-3, is EAGVAQSPRYKIIEKRQSVAFWCNPISGHATLYWYQQILGQGPKLLIQFQNNGVVDDSQLPKDRFSAERLKGVDSTLKIQPAKLEDSAVYLCASSLGGGGTDTQYFGPGTRLTVL.

This clone was seen more than once but under ten times. The gene calls are TRBV10-2 and TRBJ1-1, with D uncertain. V was pared by 0 bases and J by 1 base, with 6 bases between. Germline loops: CDR1 WSHSY, CDR2 SAAADI. The CDR3 is 14 residues long. The CDR3 DNA reads TGCGCCAGCAGTGAGTCGGAGGGGAACACTGAAGCTTTCTTT. Encoded protein: CASSESEGNTEAFF.

V is TRBV5-4 and J is TRBJ2-3; D remains unclear. Germline V gene data show CDR1 as SGHNT and CDR2 as YYREEE (reference sequence). The CDR3 is made up of 16 amino acids. Deletions cut 0 bases from V and 0 bases from J, with 11 bases between. CDR3 coding DNA: TGTGCCAGCAGCTTGGACCCTCCCGTTAGCACAGATACGCAGTATTTT. It yields the protein CASSLDPPVSTDTQYF. Complete variable domain (other parts from reference TRBV5-4 and TRBJ2-3): ETGVTQSPTHLIKTRGQQVTLRCSSQSGHNTVSWYQQALGQGPQFIFQYYREEENGRGNFPPRFSGLQFPNYSSELNVNALELDDSALYLCASSLDPPVSTDTQYFGPGTRLTVL.